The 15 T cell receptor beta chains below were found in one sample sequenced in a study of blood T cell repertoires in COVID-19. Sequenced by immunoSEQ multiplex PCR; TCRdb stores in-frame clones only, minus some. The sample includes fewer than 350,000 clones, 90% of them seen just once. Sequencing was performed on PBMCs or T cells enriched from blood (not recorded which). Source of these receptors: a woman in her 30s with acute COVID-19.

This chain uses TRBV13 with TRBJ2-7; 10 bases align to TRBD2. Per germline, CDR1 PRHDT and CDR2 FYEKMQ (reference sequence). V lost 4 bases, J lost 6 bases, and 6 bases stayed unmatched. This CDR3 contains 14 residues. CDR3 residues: CASSSGLAGVEQYF. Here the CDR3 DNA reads TGTGCCAGCAGCTCGGGCCTAGCGGGAGTCGAGCAGTACTTC.

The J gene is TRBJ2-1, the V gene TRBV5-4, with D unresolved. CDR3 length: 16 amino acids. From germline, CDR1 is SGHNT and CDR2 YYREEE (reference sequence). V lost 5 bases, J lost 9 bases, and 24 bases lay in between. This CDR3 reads CASRNAEARVEGEQFF. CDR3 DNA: TGTGCCAGCAGGAATGCCGAGGCTAGAGTCGAAGGTGAGCAGTTCTTC.

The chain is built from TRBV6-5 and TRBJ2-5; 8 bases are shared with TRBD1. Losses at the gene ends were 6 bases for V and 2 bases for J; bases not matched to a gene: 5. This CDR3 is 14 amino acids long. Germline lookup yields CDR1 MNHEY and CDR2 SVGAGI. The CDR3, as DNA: TGTGCCAGCAGGGACAGGGCAAATCAAGAGACCCAGTACTTC. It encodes CASRDRANQETQYF.

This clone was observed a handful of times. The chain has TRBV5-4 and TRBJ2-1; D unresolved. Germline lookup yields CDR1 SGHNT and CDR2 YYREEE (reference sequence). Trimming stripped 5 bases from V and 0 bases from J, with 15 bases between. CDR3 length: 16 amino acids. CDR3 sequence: CASSKPPLGSYNEQFF. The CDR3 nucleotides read TGTGCCAGCAGTAAACCTCCCCTAGGCTCCTACAATGAGCAGTTCTTC.

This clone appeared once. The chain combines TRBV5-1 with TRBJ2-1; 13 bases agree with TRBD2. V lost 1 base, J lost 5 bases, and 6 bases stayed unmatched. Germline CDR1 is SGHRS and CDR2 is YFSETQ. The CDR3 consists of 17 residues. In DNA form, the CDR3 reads TGCGCCAGCAGCTTGCCCGGGACTAGCGGGATGGACAATGAGCAGTTCTTC. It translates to CASSLPGTSGMDNEQFF.

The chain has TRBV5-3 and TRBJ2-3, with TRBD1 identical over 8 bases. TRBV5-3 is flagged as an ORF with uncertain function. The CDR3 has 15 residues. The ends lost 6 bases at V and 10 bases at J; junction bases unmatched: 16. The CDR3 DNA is TGTGCCAGAAACCGGACAGGGTCGACAGGAGGGCCGCAGTATTTT. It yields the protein CARNRTGSTGGPQYF.

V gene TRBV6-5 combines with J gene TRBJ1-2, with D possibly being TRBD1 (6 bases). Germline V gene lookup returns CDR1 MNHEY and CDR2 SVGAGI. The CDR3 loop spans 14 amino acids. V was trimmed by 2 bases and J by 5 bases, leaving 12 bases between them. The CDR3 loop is CASSYASGEYGYTF. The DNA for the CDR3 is TGTGCCAGCAGTTACGCGTCAGGGGAATATGGCTACACCTTC.

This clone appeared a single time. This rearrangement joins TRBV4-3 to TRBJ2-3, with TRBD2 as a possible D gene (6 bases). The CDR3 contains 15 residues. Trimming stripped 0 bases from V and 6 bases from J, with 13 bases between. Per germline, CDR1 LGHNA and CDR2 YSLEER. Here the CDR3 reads CASSQDHGSADTQYF. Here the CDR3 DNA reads TGCGCCAGCAGCCAAGATCACGGGAGTGCGGATACGCAGTATTTT.

The CDR3 DNA sequence: TGTGCCAGCAGGGGAGCGGGAATATACAATGAGCAGTTCTTC. It encodes CASRGAGIYNEQFF. The chain links TRBV3-1 (or the pseudogene TRBV3-2) to TRBJ2-1, with 7 bases fitting TRBD2. V trimming: 6 bases; J trimming: 4 bases; junction bases outside the gene matches: 6. The CDR3 length is 14 residues. Germline V gene lookup returns CDR1 LGHDT and CDR2 YNNKEL (reference sequence).

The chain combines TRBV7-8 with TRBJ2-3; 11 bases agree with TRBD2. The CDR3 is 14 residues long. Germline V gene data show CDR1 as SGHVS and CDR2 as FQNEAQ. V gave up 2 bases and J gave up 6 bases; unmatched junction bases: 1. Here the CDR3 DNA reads TGTGCCAGCAGCTTAACTAGCGGGAGTGATACGCAGTATTTT. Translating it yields CASSLTSGSDTQYF.

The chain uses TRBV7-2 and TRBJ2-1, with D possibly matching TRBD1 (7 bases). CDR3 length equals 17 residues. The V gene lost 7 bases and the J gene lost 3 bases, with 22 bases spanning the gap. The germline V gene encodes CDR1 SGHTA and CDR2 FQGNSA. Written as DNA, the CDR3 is TGTGCCAGCACCGTCACCGCAGGGGGGTTGGGCTACAATGAGCAGTTCTTC. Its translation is CASTVTAGGLGYNEQFF.

CDR3: CASSPWWLAGGGNEQFF. CDR3 nucleotides: TGTGCCAGCAGTCCCTGGTGGTTGGCGGGAGGAGGAAATGAGCAGTTCTTC. This chain joins TRBV28 and TRBJ2-1; 8 nucleotides line up with TRBD2. V dropped 5 bases and J dropped 7; count of bases not matched to a gene: 16. Looked up from germline, CDR1 is MDHEN and CDR2 is SYDVKM. The CDR3 runs to 17 residues.

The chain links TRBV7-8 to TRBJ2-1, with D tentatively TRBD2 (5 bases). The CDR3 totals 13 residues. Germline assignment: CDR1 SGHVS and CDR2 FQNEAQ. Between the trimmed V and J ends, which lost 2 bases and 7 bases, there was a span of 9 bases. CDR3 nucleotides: TGTGCCAGCAGCTTAAATACTAGGAATGAGCAGTTCTTC. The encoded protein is CASSLNTRNEQFF.

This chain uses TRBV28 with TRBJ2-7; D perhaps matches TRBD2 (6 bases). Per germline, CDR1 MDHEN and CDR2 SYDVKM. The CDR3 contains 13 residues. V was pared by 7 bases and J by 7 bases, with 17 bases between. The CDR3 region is CASTSQGLWEQYF. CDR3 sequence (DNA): TGTGCCAGCACCTCCCAGGGACTTTGGGAGCAGTACTTC.

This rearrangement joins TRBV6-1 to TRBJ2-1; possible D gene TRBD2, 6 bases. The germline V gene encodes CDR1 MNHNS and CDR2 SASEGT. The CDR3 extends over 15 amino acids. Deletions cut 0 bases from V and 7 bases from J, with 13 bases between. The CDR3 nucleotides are TGTGCCAGCAGTGAAGCGCCCAATGCGGGGAATGAGCAGTTCTTC. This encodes CASSEAPNAGNEQFF.